Below, one TCR beta chain is given with its context. The antigen remains undetermined. The sample comes from a study of blood T cells in healthy people across ages. Findings and limits, study-wide: More naive CD4+ cells and higher diversity marked long-lived donors relative to aged donors. The study found TCR beta diversity correlated strongly with naive T cell percentage.

Each sample gave at least 7 million isolated PBMCs. Germline loops: CDR1 MNHEY, CDR2 SVGAGI. With 8 bases removed from V and 5 bases from J, the gap between germline ends came to 9 bases. The CDR3 covers 11 residues. Together with a sample-barcoded 5' primer, a J-beta primer mix was included in a second PCR lasting roughly 6 to 12 cycles. MiXCR, applied by TCRdb to the 5' RACE reads, yields one record per CDR3 protein. Of about 400,000 distinct CDR3 sequences detected, roughly half appear once; the ten largest clones hold under 60%. This TCR was sampled from a man in his sixties in good health. The sample comprised blood. The chain joins TRBV6-5 to TRBJ2-5; no definite D call. As DNA, the CDR3 is TGTGCCAGCCATAGTGGTGAGACCCAGTACTTC. It encodes CASHSGETQYF.